This T cell receptor (beta chain) stems from a study of tumor and adjacent non-tumor tissue in lung cancer (dated by TCRdb to 2017 to 2018). For the study in its entirety: By cancer type, the cohort comprised under 15 adenocarcinoma patients, a couple of squamous cell carcinoma patients and 1 small cell lung cancer patient. Sequencing produced 100 million to 150 million productive TCRbeta reads in total, an average of about 4.17 million reads per sample. The study compared bulk TCRbeta repertoires from lung tumor tissue and matched distant non-tumor lung tissue of approximately 14 lung cancer patients. TCRbeta CDR3 sequencing was performed on thirty paired specimens, with one tumor sample and one normal lung sample collected per patient. The approximately 15 enrolled patients, of whom around 10 were men and 5 were women, were aged roughly 31 to 80 years and were diagnosed with TNM stage I to III disease. Overall study results and their limits: The top 100 clones accounted for a significantly larger cumulative portion of the repertoire in normal lung than in tumor tissue. Because peripheral blood was not sequenced, blood TCRbeta repertoires in the lung cancer patients of the study were not examined. Neither the sequencing platform nor unique molecular identifiers are mentioned in the methods. TCR diversity was significantly higher in younger patients, and greater tumor TCR diversity was associated with shorter overall survival and shorter disease-free survival. Tumor tissue showed significantly greater TCR diversity (inverse Simpson) than normal lung tissue (approximately 400 vs 170, P = 0.0075, Mann-Whitney U test). Only roughly 16 patients were included in the cohort, and the need for larger samples and more detailed clinical data was noted by the authors.

RNA was isolated from bulk, unsorted tissue, and RNA quality was assessed with a NanoDrop ND-1000 and an Agilent 2100. Donors were newly diagnosed lung cancer patients admitted for thoracic surgery in China between August and November 2014, without prior chemotherapy. The study excluded patients who had received radiotherapy or chemotherapy before or who had another cancer at the same time. Pieces of surgical tissue measuring roughly 1-2.2 cm3 were kept in RNAlater solution and stored at -80 degrees C until use. Including the terminal cysteine and phenylalanine, the CDR3 comprises 15 residues. The kept DNA is CDR3 alone, 45 bases in frame from the first base. CDR1 is given as MNHNS and CDR2 as SASEGT, both from the germline V gene. A remark on this clonotype: Its antigen target is currently unknown. The junction does not match germline at one end; this may be a read error.

Libraries were made using multiplex PCR. TCRdb records Illumina HiSeq 2500 as the sequencer. Following protocols modified from ARM-PCR, the researchers constructed TCRbeta libraries through three rounds of nested PCR with primers (Table S4). Before sequencing, PCR products in the 200-500 bp range were cut out of the gel and cleaned up using the QIAquick gel extraction kit. Per the original workflow: Reads were cleaned with Trimmomatic, merged with FLASH into complete CDR3 sequences, and assigned to V(D)J germline segments with MiTCR. Clonal diversity was computed as the inverse Simpson's index with VDJtools. A read counted as productive if the sequence was in-frame and lacked a premature stop codon. TCRdb took the public reads, trimmed them with fastp at Q25, ran MiXCR for clone calling and kept in-frame beta chains. Records with the same CDR3 protein are collapsed into one entry carrying the most frequent genes and DNA. These V and J calls originate from TCRdb's pipeline instead of the authors' own analysis. The sample includes about 68,000 distinct CDR3 sequences, with about three fifths observed a single time. Around 20% of the sample belongs to the ten largest clones.

The receptor chain draws on TRBV6-1 and TRBJ2-7; tentative D gene TRBD2, with 5 bases matching. The source of this sequence is a man over 45 with non-small cell lung cancer. The specimen was lung tumor tissue. The CDR3 reads as follows: CASSEGRSEGYEQYF. The DNA sequence is as follows: TGTGCCAGCAGTGAAGGCAGGTCTGAGGGCTACGAGCAGTATTTC.